This T cell receptor (beta chain) comes out of a study of regulatory T cells in long-lasting Graves disease. Through Arm-PCR of CDR3 regions and iRepertoire HTBI primers, TCR beta libraries were built. One entry per CDR3 protein results from TCRdb running MiXCR on the multiplex PCR reads. The sample carries 350,000 to 550,000 distinct CDR3 sequences, around 13% recorded once. Time point noted: newly diagnosed GD, antithyroid drugs for less than 3 months. Scientists built the TCR library using RNA that was extracted from PBMCs. Deletions cut 2 bases from V and 3 bases from J, with 20 bases between. The CDR3 runs to 16 residues. Germline values: CDR1 DFQATT, CDR2 SNEGSKA (reference sequence). The sample also formed part of further work on T cells in Graves' hyperthyroidism and ophthalmopathy. That publication notes: Each patient was aged 18 to 65 and had newly diagnosed hyperthyroidism of under 2 months' duration. Exclusions: uncontrolled infection, other autoimmune disease, pregnancy, lactation.

This TCR came from a woman between 45 and 60 years old with Graves disease. The material was peripheral blood mononuclear cells (PBMCs), obtained at new diagnosis, from a patient treated with antithyroid drugs. The chain uses TRBV20-1 and TRBJ2-7; D is uncertain. This CDR3 is CSARNRWREMRYEQYF. The CDR3 nucleotides read TGCAGTGCTAGAAATAGGTGGAGAGAGATGCGCTACGAGCAGTACTTC.